Below are 26 T cell receptor beta chains sequenced from a single sample in a study of control samples from healthy donors and cancer patients. Measured with immunoSEQ multiplex PCR; TCRdb has only the in-frame clones, and not every one. This sample has roughly 80,000 clones, with roughly 90% found just once. The sequencing input was PBMCs. Receptors were obtained from a woman aged 55-69 years with head and neck cancer.

V usage is TRBV28 and J usage is TRBJ2-7; possibly TRBD1 for D (6 bases). Germline V gives CDR1 MDHEN, CDR2 SYDVKM. With 5 bases removed from V and 6 bases from J, the gap between germline ends came to 32 bases. The CDR3 consists of 19 residues. The CDR3 region is CASSAGTWFSPSVRGEQYF. In DNA, the CDR3 is TGTGCCAGCAGTGCCGGGACATGGTTTTCCCCTTCGGTGAGGGGCGAGCAGTACTTC.

The rearrangement joins TRBV28 to TRBJ2-2; D not resolved. The CDR3 is 15 amino acids. Trimming left V 6 bases short and J 4 bases short, with 15 bases between. The germline CDR1 and CDR2 sequences are MDHEN and SYDVKM. The CDR3 sequence: CASSPPTGGTGELFF. The CDR3 DNA reads as TGTGCCAGCAGCCCCCCCACGGGCGGCACCGGGGAGCTGTTTTTT.

This clone was recorded once. This chain uses TRBV4-2 with TRBJ2-7, with 10 bases identical to TRBD2. The V gene end was trimmed by 1 base and the J gene end by 7 bases; junction bases not matched to a gene: 13. Germline values: CDR1 LGHNA, CDR2 YNFKEQ. The CDR3 contains 17 residues. The CDR3 region has the DNA TGTGCCAGCAGCCAAGTAGGCTCGTCTAGCGGGAGTGGGGAGCAGTACTTC. It encodes CASSQVGSSSGSGEQYF.

The chain couples TRBV6-6 to TRBJ1-1, with D perhaps matching TRBD1 (5 bases). Germline lookup yields CDR1 MNHNY and CDR2 SVGAGI (reference sequence). Between the trimmed V and J ends, which lost 6 bases and 10 bases, there was a span of 12 bases. This CDR3 spans 11 amino acids. The CDR3 DNA is TGTGCCAGCAGGCGGGACTCTGGAGCTTTCTTT. It yields the protein CASRRDSGAFF.

The chain combines TRBV7-3 with TRBJ2-3; D gene unclear. Trimming shortened V by 5 bases and J by 4 bases, and 19 bases separated the two germline ends. This CDR3 is 16 amino acids long. Germline loops: CDR1 SGHTA, CDR2 FQGTGA. CDR3 sequence reads: CASSRTSNGVADTQYF. The CDR3 nucleotides are TGTGCCAGCAGCCGTACCTCAAACGGAGTGGCAGATACGCAGTATTTT.

The chain joins TRBV9 to TRBJ1-2, with 7 bases aligning to TRBD1. CDR1 and CDR2 from the germline V gene are SGDLS and YYNGEE. V dropped 3 bases and J dropped 8; count of bases not matched to a gene: 7. The length of the CDR3 is 13 residues. The chain's CDR3 is CASSATGVQGYTF. CDR3 sequence (DNA): TGTGCCAGCAGCGCAACAGGGGTTCAGGGCTACACCTTC. The entire variable domain, with the rest obtained from reference TRBV9 and TRBJ1-2, is as follows: DSGVTQTPKHLITATGQRVTLRCSPRSGDLSVYWYQQSLDQGLQFLIQYYNGEERAKGNILERFSAQQFPDLHSELNLSSLELGDSALYFCASSATGVQGYTFGSGTRLTVV.

The genes are TRBV11-1 and TRBJ2-4; 12 positions agree with TRBD2. J gave up 6 bases and V 5 bases, and 2 bases lay outside the gene matches. This CDR3 has 14 residues. The germline gives CDR1 SGHAT, CDR2 FQDESV (reference sequence). CDR3 nucleotides: TGTGCCAGCAGCCCGGGACTAGCGGGAAACATTCAGTACTTC. Its protein product is CASSPGLAGNIQYF. The full variable domain, its missing parts supplied by reference TRBV11-1 and TRBJ2-4, is EAEVAQSPRYKITEKSQAVAFWCDPISGHATLYWYRQILGQGPELLVQFQDESVVDDSQLPKDRFSAERLKGVDSTLKIQPAELGDSAMYLCASSPGLAGNIQYFGAGTRLSVL.

The chain joins TRBV3-1 (or the pseudogene TRBV3-2) to TRBJ2-7, with 7 nucleotides matching TRBD2. The germline V gene has CDR1 LGHDT and CDR2 YNNKEL (reference sequence). CDR3 length equals 19 residues. The J segment lost 6 bases and the V segment lost 1 base, leaving 21 bases of the junction unmatched. CDR3 loop: CASSQGGLAAGVRAGEQYF. CDR3 coding DNA: TGTGCCAGCAGCCAAGGAGGGCTCGCGGCGGGAGTAAGGGCGGGCGAGCAGTACTTC.

This chain joins TRBV19 and TRBJ2-7; 8 bases are shared with TRBD1. Germline-derived CDR1 and CDR2 are LNHDA and SQIVND (reference sequence). J gave up 3 bases and V 5 bases, and 9 bases lay outside the gene matches. This CDR3 is built from 15 residues. The CDR3 sequence: CASSPQGTGLYEQYF. The CDR3 nucleotides read TGTGCCAGTAGTCCCCAAGGGACAGGCCTCTACGAGCAGTACTTC.

The gene calls are TRBV19 and TRBJ1-5; TRBD1 might be the D (5 bases). CDR3 size: 13 residues. Deletions cut 5 bases from V and 2 bases from J, with 7 bases between. The germline V gene encodes CDR1 LNHDA and CDR2 SQIVND (reference sequence). In DNA, the CDR3 is TGTGCCAGTAGTCCACAGGGCAATCAGCCCCAGCATTTT. Translating gives CASSPQGNQPQHF.

This chain uses TRBV3-1 (or the pseudogene TRBV3-2) with TRBJ1-3, with no clear D. V was shortened by 11 bases and J by 2 bases, with 10 bases between the two germline ends. CDR3 size: 12 residues. Germline V lookup: CDR1 LGHDT, CDR2 YNNKEL (reference sequence). The CDR3 is CAATSTGNTIYF. The CDR3 DNA is TGTGCCGCCACATCCACTGGAAACACCATATATTTT.

The chain links TRBV7-3 to TRBJ1-1; no reliable D call. The CDR3 sequence is 12 residues long. Trimming removed 4 bases from V and 11 bases from J, with 14 bases in between. Germline V gene sequence: CDR1 SGHTA, CDR2 FQGTGA. The CDR3 bases are TGTGCCAGCAGCTCCCCTCCCGGACTGGCTTTCTTT. It is translated as CASSSPPGLAFF.

The rearrangement uses TRBV29-1 and TRBJ2-2; 13 nucleotides agree with TRBD2. Trimming removed 1 base from V and 2 bases from J; junction bases left unmatched: 10. Germline CDR1 and CDR2: SQVTM and ANQGSEA. The length of the CDR3 is 19 residues. DNA for the CDR3: TGCAGCGTTGAAGGGCGCGGACTAGCGGGAGACTTAAACACCGGGGAGCTGTTTTTT. Encoded protein: CSVEGRGLAGDLNTGELFF.

The CDR3 sequence: CASSLWGEKLFF. CDR3 nucleotides: TGTGCCAGCAGCTTATGGGGGGAAAAACTGTTTTTT. This rearrangement joins TRBV11-2 to TRBJ1-4, with D tentatively TRBD1 (5 bases). Germline assignment: CDR1 SGHAT and CDR2 FQNNGV. V was clipped by 2 bases and J by 8 bases, with 6 bases between them. The CDR3 is made up of 12 amino acids.

The V and J genes are TRBV4-1 and TRBJ2-7, with 7 bases aligning to TRBD1. The CDR3 contains 16 residues. Germline V gene sequence: CDR1 MGHRA, CDR2 YSYEKL. V dropped 4 bases and J dropped 7; count of bases not matched to a gene: 16. The CDR3 region has the DNA TGCGCCAGCAGCCGCTACCAGTCGACAGGGTCGAAGGAGCAGTACTTC. Its translation is CASSRYQSTGSKEQYF.

This sequence joins TRBV19 and TRBJ2-7, with D possibly TRBD2 on 6 matching bases. This CDR3 is built from 13 residues. The germline gives CDR1 LNHDA, CDR2 SQIVND (reference sequence). The V gene lost 3 bases and the J gene lost 1 base, with 7 bases spanning the gap. CDR3 in amino acids: CASSMRGSYEQYF. The CDR3 region has the DNA TGTGCCAGTAGTATGCGGGGTTCCTACGAGCAGTACTTC. Full variable domain (outside the CDR3, taken from reference TRBV19 and TRBJ2-7): DGGITQSPKYLFRKEGQNVTLSCEQNLNHDAMYWYRQDPGQGLRLIYYSQIVNDFQKGDIAEGYSVSREKKESFPLTVTSAQKNPTAFYLCASSMRGSYEQYFGPGTRLTVT.

The rearrangement uses TRBV29-1 and TRBJ2-7, with D unresolved. This CDR3 has 16 residues. The germline gives CDR1 SQVTM, CDR2 ANQGSEA. V was cut by 0 bases and J by 0 bases, with 15 bases left in between. The DNA for the CDR3 is TGCAGCGTTGAAGATACGGTGGGCCAGAGCTCCTACGAGCAGTACTTC. Translation: CSVEDTVGQSSYEQYF.

This clone has only a few counts. Here the CDR3 DNA reads TGTGCCAGCAGTCGAGGGGCGGGGGACTCGATATACTTC. This gives the protein CASSRGAGDSIYF. The chain uses TRBV6-5 and TRBJ2-7, with TRBD2 matching over 7 bases. The V gene end was trimmed by 5 bases and the J gene end by 13 bases; junction bases not matched to a gene: 14. The CDR3 covers 13 residues. Germline V gene lookup returns CDR1 MNHEY and CDR2 SVGAGI.

This clone occurred a few times. V gene TRBV5-1 combines with J gene TRBJ1-6; weak D call: TRBD1 (6 bases). This CDR3 has 15 amino acids. Germline V gives CDR1 SGHRS, CDR2 YFSETQ. V was pared by 0 bases and J by 10 bases, with 14 bases between. The DNA of the CDR3 is TGCGCCAGCAGCTTGGATAGGGGGACTTACTCACCCCTCCACTTT. It encodes CASSLDRGTYSPLHF.

For the CDR3, the DNA is TGTGCCAGCAGCAAAGGTAGCGGGAGGGGTCACAATGAGCAGTTCTTC. Its translation is CASSKGSGRGHNEQFF. This chain links TRBV21-1 with TRBJ2-1; the listed D gene, TRBD2, was not tested against the DNA. TRBV21-1 corresponds to a pseudogene. This CDR3 spans 16 amino acids.

The V gene is TRBV5-4, the J gene TRBJ2-7; D is unresolved. Germline loops: CDR1 SGHNT, CDR2 YYREEE (reference sequence). The CDR3 spans 13 residues. The V and J ends lost 4 bases and 4 bases respectively, with 12 bases between them. The CDR3 sequence: CASSRPGPYEQYF. For the CDR3, the DNA is TGTGCCAGCAGCCGACCTGGCCCGTACGAGCAGTACTTC.

This clone was found a few times. The genes are TRBV5-1 and TRBJ1-2; D ambiguous. The CDR3 is 14 residues long. Trimming took off 0 bases at V and 4 bases at J, with 10 bases between the two ends. Per the germline V gene, CDR1 is SGHRS and CDR2 is YFSETQ. CDR3 coding DNA: TGCGCCAGCAGCTTGGTTACGGACCCCTATGGCTACACCTTC. Its protein is CASSLVTDPYGYTF.

The V gene is TRBV7-9, the J gene TRBJ2-1, with D possibly matching TRBD1 (5 bases). The V gene's germline CDR1 is SEHNR and CDR2 FQNEAQ (reference sequence). The V end was cut by 1 base, the J end by 6 bases, with 10 bases between. The CDR3 is 14 amino acids. The CDR3 DNA reads as TGTGCCAGCAGCTTAGAGGCAAGGGGCAATGAGCAGTTCTTC. Residues: CASSLEARGNEQFF. The full variable domain, in which reference TRBV7-9 and TRBJ2-1 provide the parts outside the CDR3, is DTGVSQNPRHKITKRGQNVTFRCDPISEHNRLYWYRQTLGQGPEFLTYFQNEAQLEKSRLLSDRFSAERPKGSFSTLEIQRTEQGDSAMYLCASSLEARGNEQFFGPGTRLTVL.

V is TRBV5-1 and J is TRBJ2-3; 12 bases are shared with TRBD2. CDR1 is SGHRS, CDR2 YFSETQ, per germline. The CDR3 runs to 16 residues. With 5 bases clipped from V and 1 base from J, the junction kept 5 bases outside the gene matches. CDR3 amino acids: CASSRLAGEGTDTQYF. In DNA, the CDR3 is TGCGCCAGCAGTCGACTAGCGGGAGAGGGCACAGATACGCAGTATTTT.

The gene calls are TRBV2 and TRBJ1-4; D is uncertain. This CDR3 has 18 amino acids. Deletions cut 0 bases from V and 7 bases from J, with 21 bases between. The germline V gene has CDR1 SNHLY and CDR2 FYNNEI. CDR3 sequence reads: CASSEALRVTSEGEKLFF. CDR3 nucleotide sequence: TGTGCCAGCAGTGAAGCGCTTCGTGTCACCTCGGAGGGTGAAAAACTGTTTTTT.

V gene TRBV6-5 combines with J gene TRBJ1-5; the D is unclear. The CDR3 contains 15 residues. Per germline, CDR1 MNHEY and CDR2 SVGAGI. Trimming removed 7 bases at V and 0 bases at J, with 13 bases between. CDR3 in DNA: TGTGCCAGCACCGGGGTGGGAGGTAGCAATCAGCCCCAGCATTTT. Protein sequence: CASTGVGGSNQPQHF.